This TCR beta chain was sequenced in a study of blood T cell repertoires in COVID-19. CDR1 is SGHVS, CDR2 FQNEAQ, per germline. The CDR3 runs 15 residues. With 6 bases clipped from V and 1 base from J, the junction kept 4 bases outside the gene matches. Profiling relied on immunoSEQ multiplex PCR, and the TCRdb table lists in-frame clones only, not all of them. Among roughly 100,000 clones listed, about 86% were seen once. The source of this sequence is a man aged 55 to 70 with acute or convalescent COVID-19. The sequencing input was peripheral blood. V and J are TRBV7-8 and TRBJ2-1, with 9 nucleotides matching TRBD2. The CDR3 loop reads CASSRLAVSYNEQFF. Here the CDR3 DNA reads TGTGCCAGCAGTCGACTAGCGGTTTCCTACAATGAGCAGTTCTTC.